Below are 30 T cell receptor beta chains sequenced from a single sample in a study of cytomegalovirus exposure and HLA in healthy donors. Both 60 Vbeta primers and 13 Jbeta primers went into the PCR. Profiling relied on immunoSEQ multiplex PCR, and the TCRdb table lists in-frame clones only, not all of them. The sample includes about 170,000 clones, roughly four fifths seen only once; the top ten take about 0.8%. The sequenced sample was PBMCs. These receptor sequences come from a female donor in good health and CMV-seronegative.

The chain joins TRBV29-1 to TRBJ2-5, with a possible D match to TRBD1 (5 bases). Germline V lookup: CDR1 SQVTM, CDR2 ANQGSEA. V was trimmed by 3 bases and J by 1 base, leaving 9 bases between them. The CDR3 totals 13 residues. CDR3 loop: CSVEVGAQETQYF. Written as DNA, the CDR3 is TGCAGCGTTGAGGTAGGGGCCCAAGAGACCCAGTACTTC.

The chain has TRBV10-3 and TRBJ2-7; 10 bases are shared with TRBD1. The CDR3 is made up of 13 amino acids. CDR1 ENHRY and CDR2 SYGVKD come from the germline V gene. V was pared by 6 bases and J by 4 bases, with 3 bases of the junction left unmatched. Here the CDR3 reads CAISADRGYEQYF. The DNA of the CDR3 is TGTGCCATCAGCGCGGACAGGGGGTACGAGCAGTACTTC.

The chain links TRBV7-9 to TRBJ2-7; 7 positions match TRBD1. In germline, CDR1 is SEHNR, CDR2 FQNEAQ (reference sequence). The CDR3 length is 13 residues. The V and J ends lost 5 bases and 1 base, in that order; junction bases with no gene match: 2. The CDR3 bases are TGTGCCAGCAGCCACAGGGGTTCCTACGAGCAGTACTTC. Its translation is CASSHRGSYEQYF.

The gene calls are TRBV5-6 and TRBJ2-3, with 9 bases identical to TRBD1. The V gene's germline CDR1 is SGHDT and CDR2 YYEEEE. The CDR3 has 15 residues. Unmatched junction bases numbered 7, after V lost 3 bases and J lost 5 bases. The CDR3 bases are TGTGCCAGCAGCTCCCACAGGGGGCTCAAAGATACGCAGTATTTT. Its protein product is CASSSHRGLKDTQYF.

The gene calls are TRBV6-5 and TRBJ2-7, with 10 positions matching TRBD1. The V segment lost 9 bases and the J segment 6 bases; nucleotides outside the gene matches: 5. The length of the CDR3 is 12 residues. Germline assignment: CDR1 MNHEY and CDR2 SVGAGI. The CDR3 coding sequence is TGTGCCAGTCGACAGGGGGCTAGCGAGCAGTACTTC. This codes for CASRQGASEQYF.

The rearrangement uses TRBV4-2 and TRBJ1-6; TRBD1 agrees at 7 bases. The J segment lost 8 bases and the V segment lost 0 bases, leaving 7 bases of the junction unmatched. The CDR3 has 16 residues. CDR1 and CDR2 (germline): LGHNA, YNFKEQ. CDR3 in amino acids: CASSQDEGRGDSPLHF. The CDR3 DNA sequence: TGTGCCAGCAGCCAAGATGAGGGCAGGGGGGATTCACCCCTCCACTTT.

The chain has TRBV5-6 and TRBJ1-1; TRBD1 is a possible D gene (5 bases). V was pared by 4 bases and J by 1 base, with 14 bases between. Per germline, CDR1 SGHDT and CDR2 YYEEEE. This CDR3 comprises 15 residues. The CDR3 DNA is TGTGCCAGCAGCCTTGCAGGGAGGGGGAACACTGAAGCTTTCTTT. Protein sequence: CASSLAGRGNTEAFF.

CDR3 protein: CASRETGSSYNEQFF. In DNA, the CDR3 is TGTGCCAGTAGGGAGACAGGGAGCTCCTACAATGAGCAGTTCTTC. This rearrangement joins TRBV19 to TRBJ2-1, with 7 bases lining up with TRBD1. The V gene's germline CDR1 is LNHDA and CDR2 SQIVND (reference sequence). The J segment lost 0 bases and the V segment lost 6 bases, leaving 5 bases of the junction unmatched. This CDR3 has 15 residues.

The rearrangement joins TRBV6-6 to TRBJ2-5; 8 bases map to TRBD2. Germline CDR1 reads MNHNY; CDR2 reads SVGAGI (reference sequence). The CDR3 is 13 amino acids. V dropped 4 bases and J dropped 11; count of bases not matched to a gene: 9. CDR3: CASSFTEGGGQYF. For the CDR3, the DNA is TGTGCCAGCAGTTTCACGGAAGGCGGGGGGCAGTACTTC.

This clone was picked up one time. This chain uses TRBV19 with TRBJ1-2; TRBD1 agrees at 7 bases. Germline CDR1 and CDR2: LNHDA and SQIVND (reference sequence). J lost 1 base, V lost 8 bases, and 4 bases had no gene match. This CDR3 region has 13 residues. The DNA of the CDR3 is TGTGCCAGTTTAGACAGGGTTAACTATGGCTACACCTTC. As protein: CASLDRVNYGYTF.

J is TRBJ2-4 and V is TRBV9; D gene uncertain. The V end was cut by 0 bases, the J end by 3 bases, with 10 bases between. The CDR3 extends over 15 amino acids. CDR1 is SGDLS, CDR2 YYNGEE, per germline. The CDR3 nucleotides read TGTGCCAGCAGCGTAGAGGCCTCGGGCAAAAACATTCAGTACTTC. Protein: CASSVEASGKNIQYF.

The chain couples TRBV6-5 to TRBJ1-2, with TRBD1 identical over 9 bases. Trimming cost V 5 bases and J 7 bases; bases outside gene matches: 8. Germline V lookup: CDR1 MNHEY, CDR2 SVGAGI. This CDR3 spans 14 amino acids. CDR3 sequence: CASSGGQGRGGYTF. As DNA, the CDR3 is TGTGCCAGCAGTGGCGGACAGGGGAGGGGTGGCTACACCTTC.

Points on this clone: Other DNA sequences in the same sample also yield this CDR3. The CDR3 loop reads CASSTTGAEWKQYF. The DNA for the CDR3 is TGTGCCAGCAGCACGACAGGAGCTGAATGGAAGCAGTACTTC. V usage is TRBV5-4 and J usage is TRBJ2-7, with D perhaps matching TRBD1 (6 bases). The V end was cut by 4 bases, the J end by 8 bases, with 19 bases between. Germline assignment: CDR1 SGHNT and CDR2 YYREEE (reference sequence). The CDR3 sequence is 14 residues long. Variable domain in full (rest from reference TRBV5-4 and TRBJ2-7): ETGVTQSPTHLIKTRGQQVTLRCSSQSGHNTVSWYQQALGQGPQFIFQYYREEENGRGNFPPRFSGLQFPNYSSELNVNALELDDSALYLCASSTTGAEWKQYFGPGTRLTVT.

V usage is TRBV28 and J usage is TRBJ2-7, with 7 bases aligning to TRBD1. Germline CDR1 reads MDHEN; CDR2 reads SYDVKM. The CDR3 totals 13 residues. Trimming at V came to 6 bases and at J to 4 bases, leaving 6 bases not matched to a gene. CDR3 in DNA: TGTGCCAGCAGACTGCCGACAGGGTACGAGCAGTACTTC. Translated, it gives CASRLPTGYEQYF.

The genes are TRBV11-3 and TRBJ2-6, with 7 bases that match TRBD2. Trimming cost V 1 base and J 0 bases; bases outside gene matches: 0. Germline loops: CDR1 SGHNT, CDR2 YENEEA. CDR3 size: 16 residues. The CDR3 DNA reads TGTGCCAGCAGCTTAGCGGGGGGCTCTGGGGCCAACGTCCTGACTTTC. Protein sequence: CASSLAGGSGANVLTF.

The table lists this clone with a few counts. This chain joins TRBV30 and TRBJ2-6; 11 nucleotides align to TRBD2. CDR1 GTSNPN and CDR2 SVGIG come from the germline V gene (reference sequence). This CDR3 spans 20 amino acids. With V trimmed by 0 bases and J by 0 bases, 10 bases remained unmatched. In nucleotides, the CDR3 is TGTGCCTGGAGTGTACTGGGGGCTAGCGGGAGGACCTCTGGGGCCAACGTCCTGACTTTC. Residues: CAWSVLGASGRTSGANVLTF.

This sequence joins TRBV28 and TRBJ1-3; weak D call: TRBD1 (5 bases). The V gene lost 3 bases and the J gene lost 1 base, with 7 bases spanning the gap. The germline V gene encodes CDR1 MDHEN and CDR2 SYDVKM. This CDR3 is built from 14 residues. The CDR3 coding sequence is TGTGCCAGCAGTTTCCCAGGGTCTGGAAACACCATATATTTT. Translation: CASSFPGSGNTIYF.

This clone turned up a few times. The J gene is TRBJ2-5, the V gene TRBV4-3; D is unresolved. The CDR3 totals 15 residues. The V gene's germline CDR1 is LGHNA and CDR2 YSLEER. The ends were cut back, 0 bases at V and 2 bases at J, with 10 bases in the middle. In nucleotides, the CDR3 is TGCGCCAGCAGCCAAGACCGACAAATACAAGAGACCCAGTACTTC. This translates into CASSQDRQIQETQYF.

This clone came up a few times. This chain connects TRBV27 to TRBJ2-1, with TRBD1 identical over 7 bases. The ends lost 5 bases at V and 4 bases at J; junction bases unmatched: 14. The CDR3 is 17 residues long. Germline assignment: CDR1 MNHEY and CDR2 SMNVEV (reference sequence). The CDR3 here is CASSRSKTGNIYNEQFF. For the CDR3, the DNA is TGTGCCAGCAGTCGGTCCAAGACAGGGAATATTTACAATGAGCAGTTCTTC.

This clone was found once. The chain joins TRBV2 to TRBJ1-3; no clear D. This CDR3 comprises 15 residues. The V end lost 4 bases, the J end lost 0 bases, and 10 bases lay between the germline ends. The V gene's germline CDR1 is SNHLY and CDR2 FYNNEI. CDR3 region: CASSVGGDSGNTIYF. The DNA for the CDR3 is TGTGCCAGCAGTGTGGGCGGGGACTCTGGAAACACCATATATTTT.

This chain connects TRBV4-1 to TRBJ2-1, with D uncertain. CDR1 is MGHRA, CDR2 YSYEKL, per germline. This CDR3 contains 17 residues. V was pared by 0 bases and J by 1 base, with 13 bases between. DNA for the CDR3: TGCGCCAGCAGCCAAGATGCTGAGTTTGTTTCCTACAATGAGCAGTTCTTC. Translated, it gives CASSQDAEFVSYNEQFF.

This clone was found a few times. This sequence joins TRBV28 and TRBJ2-5; a weak D match, TRBD2 (6 bases). Between the trimmed V and J ends, which lost 3 bases and 2 bases, there was a span of 19 bases. The CDR3 has 17 amino acids. Germline lookup yields CDR1 MDHEN and CDR2 SYDVKM. The CDR3 loop reads CASSLGLTGTTQETQYF. In DNA form, the CDR3 reads TGTGCCAGCAGTTTGGGACTTACGGGGACCACACAAGAGACCCAGTACTTC. Combining the CDR3 with reference TRBV28 and TRBJ2-5 gives the whole variable domain DVKVTQSSRYLVKRTGEKVFLECVQDMDHENMFWYRQDPGLGLRLIYFSYDVKMKEKGDIPEGYSVSREKKERFSLILESASTNQTSMYLCASSLGLTGTTQETQYFGPGTRLLVL.

The chain uses TRBV5-1 and TRBJ2-7; no definite D call. Trimming cost V 2 bases and J 6 bases, with 15 bases left between them. The V gene's germline CDR1 is SGHRS and CDR2 YFSETQ. This CDR3 is built from 14 residues. CDR3 amino acids: CASSFGGTFLEQYF. The CDR3 DNA sequence: TGCGCCAGCAGCTTTGGCGGAACCTTTCTCGAGCAGTACTTC.

This chain joins TRBV30 and TRBJ2-1, with D maybe TRBD2 (5 bases). V was cut by 2 bases and J by 0 bases, with 8 bases left in between. Germline CDR1 GTSNPN, CDR2 SVGIG (reference sequence). This CDR3 is 14 amino acids long. CDR3 DNA sequence: TGTGCCTGGAGTTTGGGGAGCTCCTACAATGAGCAGTTCTTC. It is translated as CAWSLGSSYNEQFF.

This clone was seen a single time. The chain joins TRBV7-2 to TRBJ1-6; D ambiguous. Germline V gene sequence: CDR1 SGHTA, CDR2 FQGNSA. V lost 7 bases to trimming and J lost 5 bases, with 6 bases between them. There are 12 residues in the CDR3. In DNA form, the CDR3 reads TGTGCCAGCACTGGAGATAATTCACCCCTCCACTTT. This codes for CASTGDNSPLHF.

This clone was observed a single time. The V gene is TRBV4-2, the J gene TRBJ1-6; tentative D call: TRBD1 (5 bases). The CDR3 runs to 17 residues. Germline assignment: CDR1 LGHNA and CDR2 YNFKEQ. V lost 3 bases and J 8 bases, leaving 20 bases between the germline ends. CDR3 loop: CASSHREQARRDSPLHF. CDR3 sequence (DNA): TGTGCCAGCAGCCACCGAGAACAGGCTAGAAGGGATTCACCCCTCCACTTT.

The chain links TRBV4-2 to TRBJ2-5; 11 nucleotides match TRBD2. J was trimmed by 3 bases and V by 2 bases; bases with no gene match: 2. The germline V gene has CDR1 LGHNA and CDR2 YNFKEQ. This CDR3 region has 15 residues. CDR3 sequence reads: CASSQSGLAEETQYF. DNA of the CDR3: TGTGCCAGCAGCCAATCGGGACTAGCGGAAGAGACCCAGTACTTC.

This chain connects TRBV6-1 to TRBJ2-5; TRBD2 agrees at 11 bases. The V gene's germline CDR1 is MNHNS and CDR2 SASEGT. The CDR3 totals 15 residues. Germline trimming cut 2 bases from V and 5 bases from J; bases unmatched to any gene: 4. DNA for the CDR3: TGTGCCAGCAGTGAATCGTCTAGCGGGAGGGAGACCCAGTACTTC. Translating it yields CASSESSSGRETQYF.

This chain uses TRBV2 with TRBJ1-3; D remains unclear. The CDR3 runs 14 residues. V lost 3 bases and J lost 2, with 8 bases in between. Germline V gene sequence: CDR1 SNHLY, CDR2 FYNNEI. CDR3 amino acids: CASSDRLAGNTIYF. In DNA, the CDR3 is TGTGCCAGCAGTGACCGGTTAGCTGGAAACACCATATATTTT.

The chain joins TRBV18 to TRBJ1-6; 9 positions match TRBD1. V gave up 3 bases and J gave up 7 bases; unmatched junction bases: 4. The CDR3 length is 15 residues. The germline V gene encodes CDR1 KGHSH and CDR2 LQKENI. The DNA of the CDR3 is TGTGCCAGCTCACCGGGGACAGGGCGGAATTCACCCCTCCACTTT. This gives the protein CASSPGTGRNSPLHF. The variable domain in full, completed from reference TRBV18 and TRBJ1-6, reads NAGVMQNPRHLVRRRGQEARLRCSPMKGHSHVYWYRQLPEEGLKFMVYLQKENIIDESGMPKERFSAEFPKEGPSILRIQQVVRGDSAAYFCASSPGTGRNSPLHFGNGTRLTVT.